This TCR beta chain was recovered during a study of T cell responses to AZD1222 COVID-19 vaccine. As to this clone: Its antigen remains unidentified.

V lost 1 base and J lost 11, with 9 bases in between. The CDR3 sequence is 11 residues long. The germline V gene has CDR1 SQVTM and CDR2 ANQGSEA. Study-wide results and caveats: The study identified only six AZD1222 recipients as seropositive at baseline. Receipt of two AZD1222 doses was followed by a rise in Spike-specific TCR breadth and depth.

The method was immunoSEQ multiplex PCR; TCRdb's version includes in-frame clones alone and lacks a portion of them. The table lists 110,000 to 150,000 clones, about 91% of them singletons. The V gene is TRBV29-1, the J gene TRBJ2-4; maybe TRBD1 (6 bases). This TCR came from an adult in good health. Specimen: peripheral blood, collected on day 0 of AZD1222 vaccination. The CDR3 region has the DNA TGCAGCGTTGAAGCGGGACAATTTCAGTACTTC. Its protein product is CSVEAGQFQYF.